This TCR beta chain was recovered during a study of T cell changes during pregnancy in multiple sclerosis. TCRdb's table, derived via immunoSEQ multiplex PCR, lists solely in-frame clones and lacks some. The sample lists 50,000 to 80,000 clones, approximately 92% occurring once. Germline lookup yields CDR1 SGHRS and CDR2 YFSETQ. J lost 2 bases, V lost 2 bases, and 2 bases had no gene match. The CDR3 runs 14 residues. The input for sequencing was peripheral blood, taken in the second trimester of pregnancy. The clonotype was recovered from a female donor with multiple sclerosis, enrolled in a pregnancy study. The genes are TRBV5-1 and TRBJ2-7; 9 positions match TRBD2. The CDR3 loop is CASSFLAGPYEQYF. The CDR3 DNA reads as TGCGCCAGCAGCTTTCTAGCGGGACCCTACGAGCAGTACTTC.